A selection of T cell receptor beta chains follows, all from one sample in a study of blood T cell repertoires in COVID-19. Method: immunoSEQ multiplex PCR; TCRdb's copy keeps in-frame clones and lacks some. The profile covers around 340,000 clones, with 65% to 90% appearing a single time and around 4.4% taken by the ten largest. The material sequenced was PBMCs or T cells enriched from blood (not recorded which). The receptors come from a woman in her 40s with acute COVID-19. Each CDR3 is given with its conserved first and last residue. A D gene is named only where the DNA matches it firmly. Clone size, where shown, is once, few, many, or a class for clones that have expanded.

cdr3_nt: TGTGCCATCAGTGTTACCGGAACAGGCACAGATACGCAGTATTTT; cdr3_aa: CAISVTGTGTDTQYF; d_call: NA; cdr3_length: 15; clone_size: NA; j_call: TRBJ2-3; v_call: TRBV10-3
cdr3_nt: TGTGCCAGCAGCCCCCGGGATGATGGCTACACCTTC; cdr3_aa: CASSPRDDGYTF; d_call: NA; cdr3_length: 12; clone_size: NA; j_call: TRBJ1-2; v_call: TRBV7-9
cdr3_nt: TGTGCCAGCGGGACGCTAGCGGGAGTTCGTGAGCAGTACTTC; cdr3_aa: CASGTLAGVREQYF; d_call: TRBD2; cdr3_length: 14; clone_size: NA; j_call: TRBJ2-7; v_call: TRBV6-5
cdr3_nt: TGTGCCAGCGCCGGGGGAAACACCATATATTTT; cdr3_aa: CASAGGNTIYF; d_call: NA; cdr3_length: 11; clone_size: NA; j_call: TRBJ1-3; v_call: TRBV2
cdr3_nt: TGTGCCAGCTCACCACCCCTAGCGGGGGACAATGAGCAGTTCTTC; cdr3_aa: CASSPPLAGDNEQFF; d_call: TRBD2; cdr3_length: 15; clone_size: few; j_call: TRBJ2-1; v_call: TRBV18
cdr3_nt: TGTGCCAGCAGTTTGGACAGGGGATTCACCGGGGAGCTGTTTTTT; cdr3_aa: CASSLDRGFTGELFF; d_call: TRBD1; cdr3_length: 15; clone_size: NA; j_call: TRBJ2-2; v_call: TRBV6-2/TRBV6-3
cdr3_nt: TGTGCCAGCAGCCCTGGGCGGGGTTTGGGTTCTGGAAACACCATATATTTT; cdr3_aa: CASSPGRGLGSGNTIYF; d_call: NA; cdr3_length: 17; clone_size: NA; j_call: TRBJ1-3; v_call: TRBV7-2
cdr3_nt: TGTGCCACCAGCAGAGATCAGGGGATCTACGAGCAGTACTTC; cdr3_aa: CATSRDQGIYEQYF; d_call: NA; cdr3_length: 14; clone_size: once; j_call: TRBJ2-7; v_call: TRBV15
cdr3_nt: TGTGCCAGCAGCCAAGTACTTCAGGGGTCTCGTAATGAAAAACTGTTTTTT; cdr3_aa: CASSQVLQGSRNEKLFF; d_call: NA; cdr3_length: 17; clone_size: many; j_call: TRBJ1-4; v_call: TRBV4-2
cdr3_nt: TGTGCCAGCAGTGAAGGGCAGAACACCGGGGAGCTGTTTTTT; cdr3_aa: CASSEGQNTGELFF; d_call: NA; cdr3_length: 14; clone_size: NA; j_call: TRBJ2-2; v_call: TRBV2
cdr3_nt: TGTGCCAGCAGCTCGAGACAGGGTGGTCAGCCCCAGCATTTT; cdr3_aa: CASSSRQGGQPQHF; d_call: TRBD1; cdr3_length: 14; clone_size: few; j_call: TRBJ1-5; v_call: TRBV3-1/TRBV3-2
cdr3_nt: TGTGCCAGTAGTATAGCCCAATCCATCGTTTGGGCGGGGGGGCTAGGCACCGGGGAGCTGTTTTTT; cdr3_aa: CASSIAQSIVWAGGLGTGELFF; d_call: TRBD2; cdr3_length: 22; clone_size: few; j_call: TRBJ2-2; v_call: TRBV19
cdr3_nt: TGTGCCATCAGTGAGCAGGGGCCTCTAACTGAAGCTTTCTTT; cdr3_aa: CAISEQGPLTEAFF; d_call: NA; cdr3_length: 14; clone_size: NA; j_call: TRBJ1-1; v_call: TRBV10-3
cdr3_nt: TGCGCCAGCAATCGGGACTTAAACACCGGGGAGCTGTTTTTT; cdr3_aa: CASNRDLNTGELFF; d_call: NA; cdr3_length: 14; clone_size: few; j_call: TRBJ2-2; v_call: TRBV5-1
cdr3_nt: TGTGCCAGCAGTTCCCGACTTAGAGGGACAGATACGCAGTATTTT; cdr3_aa: CASSSRLRGTDTQYF; d_call: NA; cdr3_length: 15; clone_size: NA; j_call: TRBJ2-3; v_call: TRBV28
cdr3_nt: TGTGCCAGTAGTAGTCAATCGACAATGGAAAACATTCAGTACTTC; cdr3_aa: CASSSQSTMENIQYF; d_call: NA; cdr3_length: 15; clone_size: NA; j_call: TRBJ2-4; v_call: TRBV19
cdr3_nt: TGTGCCAGCAGCCCGACAGGGATTCAGCCCCAGCATTTT; cdr3_aa: CASSPTGIQPQHF; d_call: TRBD1; cdr3_length: 13; clone_size: NA; j_call: TRBJ1-5; v_call: TRBV3-1/TRBV3-2
cdr3_nt: TGTGCTAGTGGTTCCCCGGGACAGGGAGGCAATCAGCCCCAGCATTTT; cdr3_aa: CASGSPGQGGNQPQHF; d_call: TRBD1; cdr3_length: 16; clone_size: NA; j_call: TRBJ1-5; v_call: TRBV12-5
cdr3_nt: TGTGCCAGCACCCCCGGCGGGGGGAGGGGAGATACGCAGTATTTT; cdr3_aa: CASTPGGGRGDTQYF; d_call: TRBD2; cdr3_length: 15; clone_size: NA; j_call: TRBJ2-3; v_call: TRBV9
cdr3_nt: TGTGCCAGCAGCTTGAGGCTTACAGGGAGCACAGATACGCAGTATTTT; cdr3_aa: CASSLRLTGSTDTQYF; d_call: NA; cdr3_length: 16; clone_size: once; j_call: TRBJ2-3; v_call: TRBV5-4
cdr3_nt: TGCAGCGTTGAAGTCCCGCCGAGAGATACGCAGTATTTT; cdr3_aa: CSVEVPPRDTQYF; d_call: NA; cdr3_length: 13; clone_size: NA; j_call: TRBJ2-3; v_call: TRBV29-1
cdr3_nt: TGCGCCAGCAGCCAATTTGAGACTAGCGCCGAGCAGTACTTC; cdr3_aa: CASSQFETSAEQYF; d_call: TRBD2; cdr3_length: 14; clone_size: NA; j_call: TRBJ2-7; v_call: TRBV4-1
cdr3_nt: TGTGCCAGCAGCTTGGATGCGGACCCCAGGGGCTATGGCTACACCTTC; cdr3_aa: CASSLDADPRGYGYTF; d_call: NA; cdr3_length: 16; clone_size: NA; j_call: TRBJ1-2; v_call: TRBV5-5
cdr3_nt: TGTGCCAGCAGGGAGAAAACGGGACTAGGGTTCCACACAGATACGCAGTATTTT; cdr3_aa: CASREKTGLGFHTDTQYF; d_call: TRBD2; cdr3_length: 18; clone_size: NA; j_call: TRBJ2-3; v_call: TRBV6-4
cdr3_nt: TGTGCCAGCAGGTTGACAGCTGTCTATGGCTACACCTTC; cdr3_aa: CASRLTAVYGYTF; d_call: NA; cdr3_length: 13; clone_size: NA; j_call: TRBJ1-2; v_call: TRBV7-2
cdr3_nt: TGTGCCAGCAGCCCTGACATCTACAATGAGCAGTTCTTC; cdr3_aa: CASSPDIYNEQFF; d_call: NA; cdr3_length: 13; clone_size: NA; j_call: TRBJ2-1; v_call: TRBV9
cdr3_nt: TGTGCCAGCAGTTACTCACAGGACCTGTACGAGCAGTACTTC; cdr3_aa: CASSYSQDLYEQYF; d_call: NA; cdr3_length: 14; clone_size: NA; j_call: TRBJ2-7; v_call: TRBV6-5
cdr3_nt: TGTGCCAGCAGTTTGACAGGTGATGGAAACACCATATATTTT; cdr3_aa: CASSLTGDGNTIYF; d_call: NA; cdr3_length: 14; clone_size: NA; j_call: TRBJ1-3; v_call: TRBV6-5
cdr3_nt: TGTGCCAGCAGCCATACCATTCTTTCAGACTCATCCCACACTGAAGCTTTCTTT; cdr3_aa: CASSHTILSDSSHTEAFF; d_call: NA; cdr3_length: 18; clone_size: NA; j_call: TRBJ1-1; v_call: TRBV4-2
cdr3_nt: TGTGCCAGTAGTATTGGCAACTCTGGAAACACCATATATTTT; cdr3_aa: CASSIGNSGNTIYF; d_call: NA; cdr3_length: 14; clone_size: NA; j_call: TRBJ1-3; v_call: TRBV19
cdr3_nt: TGTGCCAGCAGCTTGCTTGGAAAGGGGTTGTATGGCTACACCTTC; cdr3_aa: CASSLLGKGLYGYTF; d_call: NA; cdr3_length: 15; clone_size: NA; j_call: TRBJ1-2; v_call: TRBV5-6
cdr3_nt: TGCGCCAGCAGCTGGACCGGGACAGGGAGCACTGAAGCTTTCTTT; cdr3_aa: CASSWTGTGSTEAFF; d_call: TRBD1; cdr3_length: 15; clone_size: once; j_call: TRBJ1-1; v_call: TRBV5-1
cdr3_nt: TGTGCCAGCAGCTTTCCGGGAAAAAACTATGGCTACACCTTC; cdr3_aa: CASSFPGKNYGYTF; d_call: NA; cdr3_length: 14; clone_size: NA; j_call: TRBJ1-2; v_call: TRBV7-2
cdr3_nt: TGTGCCAGCAGCATTGGGACAGGGAGCCTGTACCAAGAGACCCAGTACTTC; cdr3_aa: CASSIGTGSLYQETQYF; d_call: TRBD1; cdr3_length: 17; clone_size: NA; j_call: TRBJ2-5; v_call: TRBV7-9
cdr3_nt: TGCGCCAGCACCCAAGGACTAGCGGGAGTCAATGAGCAGTTCTTC; cdr3_aa: CASTQGLAGVNEQFF; d_call: TRBD2; cdr3_length: 15; clone_size: NA; j_call: TRBJ2-1; v_call: TRBV5-1
cdr3_nt: TGTGCCAGCAGTTACTCGATGTCTACAGGTGCCGATACGCAGTATTTT; cdr3_aa: CASSYSMSTGADTQYF; d_call: NA; cdr3_length: 16; clone_size: NA; j_call: TRBJ2-3; v_call: TRBV6-5
cdr3_nt: TGTGCCACCAGCGGCGGGGGCTACTGGGAGACCCAGTACTTC; cdr3_aa: CATSGGGYWETQYF; d_call: NA; cdr3_length: 14; clone_size: NA; j_call: TRBJ2-5; v_call: TRBV15
cdr3_nt: TGCGCCAGCAGCTTGGAGTCCCGGGTCGACCAAGGTACGCAGTATTTT; cdr3_aa: CASSLESRVDQGTQYF; d_call: NA; cdr3_length: 16; clone_size: NA; j_call: TRBJ2-3; v_call: TRBV5-1
cdr3_nt: TGCGCCAGCAGCCTTCTAGCGGGAGCCAACACCGGGGAGCTGTTTTTT; cdr3_aa: CASSLLAGANTGELFF; d_call: TRBD2; cdr3_length: 16; clone_size: NA; j_call: TRBJ2-2; v_call: TRBV5-1
cdr3_nt: TGTGCCACTAGAATGGTGGCTGGAAACACCATATATTTT; cdr3_aa: CATRMVAGNTIYF; d_call: NA; cdr3_length: 13; clone_size: once; j_call: TRBJ1-3; v_call: TRBV11-2
cdr3_nt: TGTGCCAGCAGCCCAGGGGGATTGGGCAATCAGCCCCAGCATTTT; cdr3_aa: CASSPGGLGNQPQHF; d_call: TRBD1; cdr3_length: 15; clone_size: NA; j_call: TRBJ1-5; v_call: TRBV6-2/TRBV6-3